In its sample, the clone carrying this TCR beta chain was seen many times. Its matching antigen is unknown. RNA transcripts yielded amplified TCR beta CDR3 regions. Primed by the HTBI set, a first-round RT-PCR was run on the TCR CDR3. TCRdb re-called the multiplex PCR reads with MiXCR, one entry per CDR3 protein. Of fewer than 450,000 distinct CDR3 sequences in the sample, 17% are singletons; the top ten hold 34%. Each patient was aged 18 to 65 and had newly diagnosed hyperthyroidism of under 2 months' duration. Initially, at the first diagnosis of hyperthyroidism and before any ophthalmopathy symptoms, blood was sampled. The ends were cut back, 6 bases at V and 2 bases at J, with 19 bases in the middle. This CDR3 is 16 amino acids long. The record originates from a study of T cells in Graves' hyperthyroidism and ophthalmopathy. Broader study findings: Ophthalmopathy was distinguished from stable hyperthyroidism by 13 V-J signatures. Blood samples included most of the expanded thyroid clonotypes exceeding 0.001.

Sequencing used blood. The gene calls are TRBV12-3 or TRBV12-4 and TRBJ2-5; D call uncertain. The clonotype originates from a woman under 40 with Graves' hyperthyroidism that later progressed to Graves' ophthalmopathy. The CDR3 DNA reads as TGTGCCAGCAGCCGACCCGACATTGTTCGTCAAGAGACCCAGTACTTC. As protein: CASSRPDIVRQETQYF.